These T cell receptor beta chains were read from a single sample in a study of blood T cell repertoires in COVID-19. Clones were read by immunoSEQ multiplex PCR, and TCRdb kept only the in-frame ones, dropping some. Among about 210,000 clones listed, roughly four fifths were seen once. Sequencing was done on a sample of PBMCs or T cells enriched from blood (not recorded which). Receptors originate from a man in his forties who had recovered from COVID-19. Each CDR3 is given with its conserved first and last residue. D genes are given only for firm matches. Expanded clones are given a class, and other clones once, few, many or no size at all.

>TRBV9|TRBJ2-3|TRBD2|many
CASSLNAAGVSDTQYF
TGTGCCAGCAGCCTAAATGCAGCGGGAGTATCAGATACGCAGTATTTT
>TRBV5-1|TRBJ1-1|TRBD1|few
CASRESGTGAMNTEAFF
TGCGCCAGCAGGGAATCCGGGACAGGTGCCATGAACACTGAAGCTTTCTTT
>TRBV18|TRBJ1-2|.|.
CASSREAINYGYTF
TGTGCCAGCTCACGAGAAGCGATTAACTATGGCTACACCTTC
>TRBV14|TRBJ2-1|TRBD2|.
CASSQEALAGANEQFF
TGTGCCAGCAGCCAAGAAGCGCTAGCGGGGGCCAATGAGCAGTTCTTC
>TRBV5-8|TRBJ2-5|TRBD1|.
CASSMGQGAAGGPLETQYF
TGTGCCAGCAGCATGGGACAGGGGGCAGCGGGAGGGCCCTTGGAGACCCAGTACTTC
>TRBV18|TRBJ1-3|.|.
CASSPGQSSSGNTIYF
TGTGCCAGCTCACCTGGGCAGTCGAGCTCTGGAAACACCATATATTTT
>TRBV2|TRBJ2-5|TRBD2|.
CASDTASGAGETQYF
TGTGCCAGCGATACGGCTAGCGGGGCGGGAGAGACCCAGTACTTC
>TRBV5-1|TRBJ2-5|.|few
CASSLAAQETQYF
TGCGCCAGCAGCTTAGCGGCTCAAGAGACCCAGTACTTC
>TRBV28|TRBJ2-1|.|.
CASSDMRKQFF
TGTGCCAGCAGTGATATGAGAAAGCAGTTCTTC
>TRBV9|TRBJ1-2|.|.
CASSPGGLLGYTF
TGTGCCAGCAGCCCCGGGGGGCTACTTGGCTACACCTTC
>TRBV7-2|TRBJ2-5|TRBD2|once
CASSLDSGVEETQYF
TGTGCCAGCAGCTTAGATAGCGGGGTTGAAGAGACCCAGTACTTC
>TRBV9|TRBJ2-7|TRBD1|.
CASSVGDRVGEQYF
TGTGCCAGCAGCGTAGGGGACAGGGTAGGTGAGCAGTACTTC
>TRBV5-6|TRBJ2-4|.|.
CASSLGQVKWNIQYF
TGTGCCAGCAGCTTGGGGCAGGTTAAATGGAACATTCAGTACTTC
>TRBV2|TRBJ1-2|TRBD1|.
CASSALGQGGGYTF
TGTGCCAGCAGTGCCCTAGGACAGGGCGGTGGCTACACCTTC